Below, 31 T cell receptor beta chains from the same sample are listed, as sequenced in a study of Graves' ophthalmopathy and Graves' hyperthyroidism. Using RNA transcripts, the TCR beta CDR3 regions were amplified. HTBI-primed RT-PCR formed the first round, and a multiplex PCR formed the second. TCRdb re-analysed the multiplex PCR reads in MiXCR, keeping a single row per CDR3 protein. The table lists hundreds of thousands of distinct CDR3 sequences, approximately 42% of them singletons. Material for sequencing was peripheral blood. These receptors all come from an adult man with Graves' ophthalmopathy.

The chain has TRBV7-9 and TRBJ1-3, with D uncertain. The germline V gene encodes CDR1 SEHNR and CDR2 FQNEAQ (reference sequence). Trimming shortened V by 4 bases and J by 3 bases, and 13 bases separated the two germline ends. This CDR3 comprises 15 residues. The CDR3 region is CASSYPGSRGNTIYF. In DNA form, the CDR3 reads TGTGCCAGCAGCTACCCCGGCAGTCGTGGAAACACCATATATTTT.

The chain couples TRBV7-9 to TRBJ1-1; D might be TRBD1 (5 bases). CDR3 size: 17 residues. Germline CDR1 is SEHNR and CDR2 is FQNEAQ (reference sequence). The V gene lost 5 bases and the J gene lost 1 base, with 20 bases spanning the gap. The CDR3 DNA is TGTGCCAGCAGCCACCCTCGGGGGTCGGTACGGAACACTGAAGCTTTCTTT. Translating gives CASSHPRGSVRNTEAFF.

The J gene is TRBJ2-2, the V gene TRBV12-3 or TRBV12-4, with 9 positions matching TRBD1. The J segment lost 7 bases and the V segment lost 8 bases, leaving 5 bases of the junction unmatched. The CDR3 covers 13 residues. CDR3 in amino acids: CASATGGNGELFF. The CDR3 nucleotides read TGTGCCAGCGCGACAGGGGGTAACGGGGAGCTGTTTTTT.

This clonotype was detected a few times. V gene TRBV7-9 combines with J gene TRBJ1-2; D is unclear. The V end lost 5 bases, the J end lost 5 bases, and 12 bases lay between the germline ends. The CDR3 totals 13 residues. In germline, CDR1 is SEHNR, CDR2 FQNEAQ (reference sequence). The CDR3 here is CASSRERDYGYTF. The CDR3 bases are TGTGCCAGCAGCAGGGAGAGGGATTATGGCTACACCTTC.

This clonotype has more than one count but fewer than ten. The gene calls are TRBV9 and TRBJ1-1; possible D gene TRBD1, 5 bases. CDR3 length: 13 amino acids. Germline CDR1 SGDLS, CDR2 YYNGEE. Trimming cost V 3 bases and J 4 bases, with 10 bases left between them. In DNA, the CDR3 is TGTGCCAGCAGCGCGACAGTGACCACTGAAGCTTTCTTT. Amino acids: CASSATVTTEAFF.

The chain uses TRBV20-1 and TRBJ2-7, with D possibly being TRBD2 (7 bases). The germline V gene has CDR1 DFQATT and CDR2 SNEGSKA (reference sequence). The CDR3 extends over 15 amino acids. Trimming shortened V by 1 base and J by 3 bases, and 16 bases separated the two germline ends. CDR3 DNA: TGCAGTGCTAGAGGCGGGGGCCGTTTCCTCTACGAGCAGTACTTC. As protein: CSARGGGRFLYEQYF.

The V call is TRBV5-4, the J call TRBJ1-1; D may be TRBD1 (5 bases). This CDR3 is built from 15 residues. CDR1 and CDR2 (germline): SGHNT, YYREEE (reference sequence). V was clipped by 4 bases and J by 4 bases, with 17 bases between them. CDR3 coding DNA: TGTGCCAGCAGCCTAAGGGTGGGGGATTGCACTGAAGCTTTCTTT. Its protein product is CASSLRVGDCTEAFF.

In this sample, this clonotype turned up many times. This chain connects TRBV20-1 to TRBJ1-2; D gene uncertain. There are 14 residues in the CDR3. Germline V gene data show CDR1 as DFQATT and CDR2 as SNEGSKA (reference sequence). The ends were cut back, 3 bases at V and 3 bases at J, with 14 bases in the middle. CDR3 sequence: CSASDRLSHYGYTF. In DNA, the CDR3 is TGCAGTGCTAGCGATAGACTAAGCCACTATGGCTACACCTTC.

The chain recombines TRBV5-1 with TRBJ2-2, with unresolved D. Trimming left V 4 bases short and J 4 bases short, with 8 bases between. This CDR3 is built from 13 residues. Germline V gives CDR1 SGHRS, CDR2 YFSETQ. CDR3 coding DNA: TGCGCCAGCAGCGGAACCGTCACCGGGGAGCTGTTTTTT. This gives the protein CASSGTVTGELFF.

The chain links TRBV7-9 to TRBJ2-7; D not resolved. The CDR3 is 13 amino acids. The V gene lost 8 bases and the J gene lost 1 base, with 12 bases spanning the gap. From germline, CDR1 is SEHNR and CDR2 FQNEAQ (reference sequence). The CDR3 DNA reads as TGTGCCAGCGGGTTCGGCAGGTCCTACGAGCAGTACTTC. Translated, it gives CASGFGRSYEQYF.

V gene TRBV7-9 combines with J gene TRBJ1-5; the D gene is possibly TRBD1 (6 bases). CDR3 size: 15 residues. V gave up 6 bases and J gave up 3 bases, with 15 bases separating them. CDR1 and CDR2 from the germline V gene are SEHNR and FQNEAQ (reference sequence). The CDR3 loop is CASSRGGFDNQPQHF. The DNA of the CDR3 is TGTGCCAGCAGTAGGGGGGGCTTTGACAATCAGCCCCAGCATTTT.

There are many counts of this clonotype. This chain uses TRBV27 with TRBJ2-6; D unclear. The CDR3 contains 14 residues. CDR1 is MNHEY, CDR2 SMNVEV, per germline (reference sequence). Trimming took 0 bases from V and 4 from J, leaving 4 bases between them. CDR3 nucleotide sequence: TGTGCCAGCAGTTTATCGTGGGGGGCCAACGTCCTGACTTTC. Its protein product is CASSLSWGANVLTF.

A word on this clonotype: The germline gene is not matched at one end of the junction; a read error may be the cause. This chain links TRBV10-2 with TRBJ2-5, with 13 bases fitting TRBD2. This CDR3 is built from 16 residues. From germline, CDR1 is WSHSY and CDR2 SAAADI. The CDR3 reads CASSYTSGGASETQYF. In nucleotides, the CDR3 is TGTGCCAGCAGTTACACTAGCGGGGGGGCCTCAGAGACCCAGTACTTC.

In its sample, this clonotype was seen a few times. The chain is built from TRBV6-6 and TRBJ1-1; D gene ambiguous. CDR1 MNHNY and CDR2 SVGAGI come from the germline V gene (reference sequence). The germline V and J ends were trimmed by 2 bases and 0 bases, with 7 bases remaining between them. CDR3 length: 14 residues. The CDR3 DNA follows: TGTGCCAGCAGTTACGGGCCGATGAACACTGAAGCTTTCTTT. Translated: CASSYGPMNTEAFF.

This clonotype was found a few times. The chain is built from TRBV5-5 and TRBJ1-1; no clear D gene. The CDR3 totals 14 residues. Germline CDR1 and CDR2: SGHKS and YYEKEE (reference sequence). V was pared by 3 bases and J by 6 bases, with 15 bases between. In DNA, the CDR3 is TGTGCCAGCAGCTCACTGGAGATTACGTCTGAAGCTTTCTTT. This sequence encodes CASSSLEITSEAFF.

This clonotype was recorded at least ten times. This rearrangement joins TRBV20-1 to TRBJ1-1; 7 bases fit TRBD1. Per the germline V gene, CDR1 is DFQATT and CDR2 is SNEGSKA (reference sequence). The length of the CDR3 is 13 residues. V lost 5 bases, J lost 0 bases, and 3 bases stayed unmatched. The CDR3 DNA reads as TGCAGTGCTCGGGACAGCATGAACACTGAAGCTTTCTTT. Its protein product is CSARDSMNTEAFF.

This clonotype was counted only a few times. The chain recombines TRBV14 with TRBJ1-2; D not resolved. Germline V gene sequence: CDR1 SGHDN, CDR2 FVKESK. V dropped 1 base and J dropped 5 bases, with 17 bases sitting between them. This CDR3 comprises 16 residues. As DNA, the CDR3 is TGTGCCAGCAGCCAAGGTTCGTCGGGCGCTGTATATGGCTACACCTTC. This encodes CASSQGSSGAVYGYTF.

This clonotype was detected a few times. The chain is built from TRBV24-1 and TRBJ2-5; TRBD1 is a possible D gene (6 bases). The CDR3 spans 13 residues. V was trimmed by 6 bases and J by 2 bases, leaving 9 bases between them. Germline lookup yields CDR1 KGHDR and CDR2 SFDVKD. CDR3 loop: CATSTGIQETQYF. CDR3 sequence (DNA): TGTGCCACCAGTACAGGGATTCAAGAGACCCAGTACTTC.

The table lists this clonotype with a few counts. J is TRBJ2-5 and V is TRBV12-3 or TRBV12-4; TRBD1 matches at 7 bases. The CDR3 is made up of 15 amino acids. The trim removed 4 bases at V and 0 bases at J, leaving 5 bases unmatched. The CDR3 DNA reads as TGTGCCAGCAGTTCCGGGACAGACAACCAAGAGACCCAGTACTTC. Residues: CASSSGTDNQETQYF.

This clonotype was recorded at least ten times. The chain is built from TRBV29-1 and TRBJ2-5; no firm D call. Per the germline V gene, CDR1 is SQVTM and CDR2 is ANQGSEA. The CDR3 runs to 11 residues. V dropped 2 bases and J dropped 5 bases, with 6 bases sitting between them. CDR3 nucleotide sequence: TGCAGCGTTGAAAGCAGGGAGACCCAGTACTTC. It encodes CSVESRETQYF.

J is TRBJ2-5 and V is TRBV5-5; 7 bases are a match to TRBD2. V gave up 4 bases and J gave up 2 bases; unmatched junction bases: 8. The CDR3 contains 15 residues. The germline V gene encodes CDR1 SGHKS and CDR2 YYEKEE (reference sequence). DNA for the CDR3: TGTGCCAGCAGCCCTGGGACTACCCGACAAGAGACCCAGTACTTC. Its protein product is CASSPGTTRQETQYF.

CDR3 nucleotide sequence: TGTGCCAGCTCACCTACCGGGACAGGGGACAATCAGCCCCAGCATTTT. Amino acid sequence: CASSPTGTGDNQPQHF. This chain uses TRBV18 with TRBJ1-5; 10 bases fit TRBD1. The J segment lost 3 bases and the V segment lost 3 bases, leaving 5 bases of the junction unmatched. Germline CDR1 and CDR2: KGHSH and LQKENI. This CDR3 comprises 16 residues.

The rearrangement links TRBV6-1 to TRBJ2-7; D tentatively reads TRBD1 or TRBD2 (5 bases each). Germline CDR1 reads MNHNS; CDR2 reads SASEGT. Between the trimmed V and J ends, which lost 7 bases and 7 bases, there was a span of 14 bases. This CDR3 spans 12 amino acids. The CDR3 is CASNDQGEEQYF. The CDR3, as DNA: TGTGCCAGCAACGACCAGGGAGAAGAGCAGTACTTC.

The V gene is TRBV29-1, the J gene TRBJ1-1, with D unresolved. Deletions cut 0 bases from V and 3 bases from J, with 11 bases between. The CDR3 runs 14 residues. Germline loops: CDR1 SQVTM, CDR2 ANQGSEA. In DNA form, the CDR3 reads TGCAGCGTTGAAGATTTAGGACGGGACACTGAAGCTTTCTTT. It yields the protein CSVEDLGRDTEAFF.

The V and J genes are TRBV20-1 and TRBJ1-2; no clear D. The germline CDR1 and CDR2 sequences are DFQATT and SNEGSKA (reference sequence). The CDR3 spans 13 residues. Trimming took off 6 bases at V and 7 bases at J, with 18 bases between the two ends. The CDR3 coding sequence is TGCAGTGCCAGCAGTCGGGAGGGATTTGGCTACACCTTC. This sequence encodes CSASSREGFGYTF.

As regards this clonotype: One end of the junction does not line up with germline, which may come from a read error. The genes are TRBV5-5 and TRBJ1-5; D possibly corresponds to TRBD1 (5 bases). From germline, CDR1 is SGHKS and CDR2 YYEKEE (reference sequence). The CDR3 consists of 15 residues. Here the CDR3 DNA reads TGCGCCAGCAGCCAAGTAGGGGCGAAGGGTCAGCCCCAGCATTTT. Protein: CASSQVGAKGQPQHF.

Points on this clonotype: An end of the junction does not agree with germline; a read error may underlie this. V is TRBV14 and J is TRBJ2-2; D remains ambiguous. The CDR3 has 14 amino acids. Germline CDR1 and CDR2: SGHDN and FVKESK. Here the CDR3 reads CASSLGFYTRELFF. CDR3 DNA: TGTGCCAGCAGCCTCGGGTTCTACACCAGGGAGCTGTTTTTT.

Many counts were recorded for this clonotype. The chain combines TRBV2 with TRBJ1-2; D gene unclear. This CDR3 is built from 11 residues. Germline assignment: CDR1 SNHLY and CDR2 FYNNEI. The germline V and J ends were trimmed by 7 bases and 4 bases, with 7 bases remaining between them. In DNA, the CDR3 is TGTGCCAGCAAAGGCTTCTATGGCTACACCTTC. Translated: CASKGFYGYTF.

This clonotype was seen only a few times. The chain links TRBV10-3 to TRBJ1-2; a possible D gene is TRBD1 (5 bases). CDR1 is ENHRY, CDR2 SYGVKD, per germline. The V gene lost 10 bases and the J gene lost 5 bases, with 17 bases spanning the gap. The CDR3 totals 13 residues. The CDR3 protein is CASREWDIYGYTF. In nucleotides, the CDR3 is TGTGCCAGCAGGGAGTGGGATATTTATGGCTACACCTTC.

This chain joins TRBV30 and TRBJ1-1; the D is unclear. Germline CDR1 and CDR2: GTSNPN and SVGIG (reference sequence). CDR3 length: 12 residues. Trimming left V 0 bases short and J 7 bases short, with 9 bases between. The CDR3, as DNA: TGTGCCTGGAGTGTACTTGGGGTTGAAGCTTTCTTT. Protein: CAWSVLGVEAFF.

The chain combines TRBV7-2 with TRBJ2-2; 9 positions agree with TRBD1. V lost 4 bases to trimming and J lost 6 bases; unmatched junction nucleotides: 12. The CDR3 sequence is 17 residues long. Germline V gene data show CDR1 as SGHTA and CDR2 as FQGNSA. CDR3 nucleotide sequence: TGTGCCAGCAGCTCGAGGGACAGGGAAAAATCATCCGGGGAGCTGTTTTTT. It translates to CASSSRDREKSSGELFF.